This T cell receptor (beta chain) was recovered during a study of T cell repertoires in cytomegalovirus infection. Study background: Carrying CMV and the relevant HLA type showed in public TCR beta signatures.

Study outcomes and limitations: The ex vivo response was dominated by HLA-C-restricted CMV-specific TCR beta clonotypes.

TCRdb re-called the reads with MiXCR, one entry per CDR3 protein. The top ten clones hold 7.5% to 9.5% of a sample with a few hundred thousand distinct CDR3 sequences, 18% of them seen once. With V trimmed by 0 bases and J by 0 bases, 5 bases remained unmatched. Germline assignment: CDR1 GTSNPN and CDR2 SVGIG (reference sequence). This CDR3 has 16 amino acids. As for this clonotype: Its specificity is not known.

The receptor was isolated from a human donor in good health (CMV status not recorded). Some clones in this sample may be carry-over from other donors' samples. This rearrangement joins TRBV30 to TRBJ1-5; 7 nucleotides match TRBD1. The specimen was PBMCs. Written as DNA, the CDR3 is TGTGCCTGGAGTGTAGGACAGGAATATAGCAATCAGCCCCAGCATTTT. Protein sequence: CAWSVGQEYSNQPQHF.